One and the same sample provided the 5 T cell receptor beta chains below, sequenced in a study of T-cell memory formation after mild COVID-19. TCRdb re-analysed the 5' RACE reads in MiXCR, keeping a single row per CDR3 protein. The sample lists some 280,000 distinct CDR3 sequences, roughly 17% occurring once. The sample was PBMCs or a T cell subset sorted from them (not recorded which). The origin of the receptors is a man aged 18 to 30 who had mild COVID-19 (a few samples of this study predate the infection). Cell type and time point are not known.

This clonotype was seen once. The rearrangement links TRBV24-1 to TRBJ1-5; D is undetermined. In germline, CDR1 is KGHDR, CDR2 SFDVKD. The V end was cut by 9 bases, the J end by 1 base, with 6 bases between. The CDR3 covers 12 residues. Written as DNA, the CDR3 is TGTGCCACCTCCCTAAGCAATCAGCCCCAGCATTTT. Translated: CATSLSNQPQHF.

The chain combines TRBV3-1 with TRBJ2-2; a weak D match, TRBD1 (5 bases). Per the germline V gene, CDR1 is LGHDT and CDR2 is YNNKEL (reference sequence). V lost 1 base and J lost 6, with 6 bases in between. CDR3 size: 13 residues. The CDR3 sequence is CASSQVGPGELFF. The CDR3 nucleotides are TGTGCCAGCAGCCAAGTGGGGCCCGGGGAGCTGTTTTTT.

The J gene is TRBJ2-1, the V gene TRBV19; D remains unclear. Germline CDR1 LNHDA, CDR2 SQIVND (reference sequence). Trimming stripped 6 bases from V and 6 bases from J, with 12 bases between. The CDR3 length is 13 residues. The CDR3 bases are TGTGCCAGTAGCACTCACCCGGGCAATGAGCAGTTCTTC. Its translation is CASSTHPGNEQFF.

This clonotype showed up many times. The chain carries TRBV7-2 and TRBJ2-2; possible D gene TRBD2, 5 bases. V was trimmed by 5 bases and J by 0 bases, leaving 13 bases between them. This CDR3 is built from 16 residues. Per germline, CDR1 SGHTA and CDR2 FQGNSA. The CDR3 DNA follows: TGTGCCAGCAGCCCAGACCCGGGGACGAACACCGGGGAGCTGTTTTTT. Protein: CASSPDPGTNTGELFF.

The table lists this clonotype with a few counts. The chain has TRBV5-6 and TRBJ2-2; D is perhaps TRBD1 or TRBD2 (6 bases each). The germline CDR1 and CDR2 sequences are SGHDT and YYEEEE. CDR3 size: 15 residues. V gave up 4 bases and J gave up 2 bases, with 12 bases separating them. CDR3 sequence (DNA): TGTGCCAGCAGCAGAAGGGGGGATAACACCGGGGAGCTGTTTTTT. Translation gives CASSRRGDNTGELFF.